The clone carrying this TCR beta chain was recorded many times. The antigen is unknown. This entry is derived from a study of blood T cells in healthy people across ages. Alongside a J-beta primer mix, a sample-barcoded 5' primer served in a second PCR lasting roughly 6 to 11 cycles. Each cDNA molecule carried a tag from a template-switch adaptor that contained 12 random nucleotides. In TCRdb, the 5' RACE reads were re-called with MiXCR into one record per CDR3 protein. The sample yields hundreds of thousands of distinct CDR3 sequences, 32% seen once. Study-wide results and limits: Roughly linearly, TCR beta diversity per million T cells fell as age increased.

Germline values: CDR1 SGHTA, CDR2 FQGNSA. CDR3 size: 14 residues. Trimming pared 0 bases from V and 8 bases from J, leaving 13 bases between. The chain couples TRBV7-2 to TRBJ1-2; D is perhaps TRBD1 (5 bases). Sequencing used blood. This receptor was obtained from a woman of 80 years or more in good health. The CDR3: CASSLAWQGGGYTF. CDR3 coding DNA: TGTGCCAGCAGCTTAGCGTGGCAGGGCGGCGGCTACACCTTC.